This T cell receptor (beta chain) was profiled in a study of T cells in Graves' hyperthyroidism and ophthalmopathy. Study overall: At initial diagnosis, before any treatment had begun, peripheral blood was obtained. Whole-study findings and limits: Among thyroid clonotypes expanded above 0.001, most also appeared in blood.

The V gene's germline CDR1 is SGHAT and CDR2 FQNNGV. The CDR3 is 12 amino acids. The TCR beta CDR3 regions underwent amplification using RNA transcripts as the source. With the HTBI primer set, the TCR CDR3 went through a first round of RT-PCR. Each CDR3 protein is one row after TCRdb ran MiXCR on the multiplex PCR reads. The sample lists approximately 58,000 distinct CDR3 sequences; around 50% were seen once. Ophthalmopathy patients had Clinical Activity Score at least 3, NOSPECS grade at least 4, duration under 3 months. This sample holds PBMCs from about 10 ml fresh peripheral blood. With regard to this clonotype: Its antigen remains unknown. One end of the junction varies from germline; a read error may be responsible.

The chain uses TRBV11-2 and TRBJ2-7; D unclear. Sequencing was performed on blood. The TCR was taken from a woman aged 25 to 39 with Graves' ophthalmopathy. In DNA, the CDR3 is TGTGCTAGCAGCGATAACTCCTACGGGCAGTACTTC. Amino acids: CASSDNSYGQYF.